This TCR beta chain emerged from a study of blood T cell repertoires in COVID-19. Study-level background: Sources were T cells, B-cell-depleted T cells, or PBMCs; the material itself was cDNA or gDNA.

Method: immunoSEQ multiplex PCR; TCRdb's copy keeps in-frame clones and lacks some. The sample lists around 65,000 clones; around four fifths were seen once. CDR3 size: 12 residues. Germline V gives CDR1 LNHDA, CDR2 SQIVND (reference sequence). The ends lost 6 bases at V and 4 bases at J; junction bases unmatched: 2. This clonotype originated in a human donor in a cohort sampled during active COVID-19. The chain joins TRBV19 to TRBJ1-1; 7 positions agree with TRBD1. What was sequenced was peripheral blood. Here the CDR3 reads CASRNRGTEAFF. The DNA for the CDR3 is TGTGCCAGTAGAAACAGGGGCACTGAAGCTTTCTTT.